A single sample is the source of the 7 T cell receptor beta chains below, sequenced in a study of T cells in localized non-small cell lung cancer (dated by TCRdb to 2018 to 2021). The protocol used for the library was the immunoSEQ multiplex PCR assay. TCRdb carries this immuneACCESS record with in-frame sequences only. Its versions omit some clonotypes, under half of them owing to an unresolved V gene in the studies checked, with the rest unexplained. For this sample there are 10,000 to 13,000 clones; about 80% appear just once. Together, the top ten hold around 29% of the sample. The source material was peripheral blood, sampled before any cancer treatment. Receptors were obtained from a male donor at least 60 years old with stage I lung adenocarcinoma.

V gene TRBV2 combines with J gene TRBJ1-5; TRBD1 might be the D (6 bases). Trimming shortened V by 6 bases and J by 0 bases, and 12 bases separated the two germline ends. The V gene's germline CDR1 is SNHLY and CDR2 FYNNEI. The CDR3 is made up of 15 amino acids. The DNA for the CDR3 is TGTGCCAGCAGGCGGGGACATAATAGCAATCAGCCCCAGCATTTT. Translation gives CASRRGHNSNQPQHF.

This sequence joins TRBV20-1 and TRBJ1-1, with a possible D match to TRBD1 (5 bases). Germline CDR1 is DFQATT and CDR2 is SNEGSKA (reference sequence). The V and J ends lost 6 bases and 6 bases respectively, with 11 bases between them. CDR3 length equals 11 residues. The CDR3 is CSALGGAEAFF. CDR3 nucleotides: TGCAGTGCACTTGGAGGGGCTGAAGCTTTCTTT.

This clone occurred once. The V and J genes are TRBV19 and TRBJ1-4; D might be TRBD1 (5 bases). V shed 2 bases and J shed 8 bases, with 18 bases lying between them. The germline V gene has CDR1 LNHDA and CDR2 SQIVND (reference sequence). The CDR3 is made up of 16 amino acids. The CDR3 is CASSIPRGEAREKLFF. CDR3 bases: TGTGCCAGTAGTATACCCCGGGGGGAAGCCCGAGAAAAACTGTTTTTT. Drawing the rest from reference TRBV19 and TRBJ1-4, the complete variable domain is DGGITQSPKYLFRKEGQNVTLSCEQNLNHDAMYWYRQDPGQGLRLIYYSQIVNDFQKGDIAEGYSVSREKKESFPLTVTSAQKNPTAFYLCASSIPRGEAREKLFFGSGTQLSVL.

The sample holds a few counts of this clone. The chain couples TRBV14 to TRBJ1-6; 9 nucleotides agree with TRBD1. The germline gives CDR1 SGHDN, CDR2 FVKESK. V shed 4 bases and J 9 bases; nucleotides not matched to a gene: 7. The CDR3 totals 15 residues. The CDR3 protein is CASSRGTGSRSPLHF. Written as DNA, the CDR3 is TGTGCCAGCAGCCGGGGGACAGGGAGCCGTTCACCCCTCCACTTT.

The genes are TRBV7-6 and TRBJ2-1, with D hard to call. Per germline, CDR1 SGHVS and CDR2 FNYEAQ. V was shortened by 3 bases and J by 4 bases, with 7 bases between the two germline ends. The CDR3 sequence is 13 residues long. The CDR3 loop is CASSFQSYNEQFF. CDR3 nucleotide sequence: TGTGCCAGCAGCTTTCAAAGTTACAATGAGCAGTTCTTC.

The chain recombines TRBV5-6 with TRBJ1-1, with 7 bases fitting TRBD1. The CDR3 sequence is 13 residues long. V gave up 2 bases and J gave up 4 bases; unmatched junction bases: 2. CDR1 is SGHDT, CDR2 YYEEEE, per germline. CDR3 amino acids: CASSFGQVTEAFF. The CDR3 DNA follows: TGTGCCAGCAGCTTCGGACAGGTCACTGAAGCTTTCTTT.

This clone turned up a few times. The chain has TRBV5-1 and TRBJ1-2; the match to TRBD1 covers 8 bases. The CDR3 loop spans 14 amino acids. Trimming took 4 bases from V and 4 from J; bases not matched to a gene: 6. Germline V gene lookup returns CDR1 SGHRS and CDR2 YFSETQ. The chain's CDR3 is CASSIGQGGYGYTF. CDR3 DNA: TGCGCCAGCAGCATCGGACAGGGAGGCTATGGCTACACCTTC.